The clone carrying this T cell receptor beta chain came up many times. Its antigen remains unknown. These data come from a study of molecular identifiers for immune sequencing clone quantification. Study-wide points: Highly expanded clones may be undercounted when identical TCR molecules share barcodes. Spiked Jurkat TCR RNA equal to one cell could reportedly be picked out among one million naive cells.

Methods described previously were used for bulk TCR libraries, and listed TCR primers were applied. MiXCR, applied by TCRdb to the PCR reads, yields one record per CDR3 protein. Of roughly 24,000 distinct CDR3 sequences in the sample, roughly 18% are singletons; the top ten hold 0.8% to 1%. Trimming pared 1 base from V and 7 bases from J, leaving 8 bases between. Per the germline V gene, CDR1 is MNHEY and CDR2 is SMNVEV (reference sequence). CDR3 length: 12 amino acids. The chain is built from TRBV27 and TRBJ2-7, with TRBD1 as a possible D gene (5 bases). The specimen sequenced was naive CD8+ T cells from blood, with Jurkat cell RNA spiked in. Subset indicated: FACS-sorted CD8+CD4-CCR7+CD45RA+ naive T cells. This sequence originates from a human donor in good health. Some libraries in this study had Jurkat cell RNA spiked in. CDR3 residues: CASSLLGQEQYF. The CDR3 nucleotides read TGTGCCAGCAGTTTATTGGGGCAAGAGCAGTACTTC.